This T cell receptor beta chain was obtained from a study of blood T cell repertoires in COVID-19. At the level of the study: Samples of COVID-19 (acute and convalescent) were obtained from the United States, Italy and Spain.

The CDR3 is 15 amino acids. Germline V gene sequence: CDR1 MNHEY, CDR2 SVGEGT. The trim removed 6 bases at V and 6 bases at J, leaving 10 bases unmatched. Per the authors' pipeline: Amplifying reference gene primers gave estimates of nucleated cell counts. TCRdb keeps only in-frame clones here, not all; method: immunoSEQ multiplex PCR. V and J calls and clone size are given by that table; D and trimming were obtained from the DNA. The sample includes under 200,000 clones, about 82% of them seen just once. This chain links TRBV6-2 or TRBV6-3 with TRBJ2-4; 8 nucleotides line up with TRBD1. The receptor was isolated from a man aged 65-85 years with active or convalescent COVID-19. Sequencing used peripheral blood. The CDR3 loop is CASSRTGRGGNIQYF. DNA of the CDR3: TGTGCCAGCAGCAGGACAGGGAGAGGGGGAAACATTCAGTACTTC.